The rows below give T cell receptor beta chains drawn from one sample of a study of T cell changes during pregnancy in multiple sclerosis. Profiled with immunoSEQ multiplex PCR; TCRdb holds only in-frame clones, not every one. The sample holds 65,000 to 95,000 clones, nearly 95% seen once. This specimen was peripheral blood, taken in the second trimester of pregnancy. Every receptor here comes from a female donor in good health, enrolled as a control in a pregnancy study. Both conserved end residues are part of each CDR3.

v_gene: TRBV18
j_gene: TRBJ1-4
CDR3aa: CASSPGQGTRVVEKLFF

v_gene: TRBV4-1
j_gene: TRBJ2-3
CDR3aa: CASSQGGLRGTTDTQYF

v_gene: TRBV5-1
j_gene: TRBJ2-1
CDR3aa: CASKLAGGTYNEQFF

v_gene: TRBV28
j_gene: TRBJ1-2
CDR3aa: CASTTDRNYGYTF

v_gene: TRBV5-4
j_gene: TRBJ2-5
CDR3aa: CASSWTTTQETQYF

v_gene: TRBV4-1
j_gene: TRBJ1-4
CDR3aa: CASSPSYVNEKLFF

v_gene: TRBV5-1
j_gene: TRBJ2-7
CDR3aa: CASSLTAGSYEQYF

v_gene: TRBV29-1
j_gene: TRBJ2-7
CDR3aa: CSVVRPNRGLGYEQYF

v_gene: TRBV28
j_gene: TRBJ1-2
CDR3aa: CASSSDRVGYTF

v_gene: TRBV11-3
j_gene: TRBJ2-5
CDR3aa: CASSHGPDGLAGGETQYF

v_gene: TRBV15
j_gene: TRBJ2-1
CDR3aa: CATSPLADPYNEQFF

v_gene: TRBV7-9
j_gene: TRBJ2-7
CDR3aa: CASSPLDGMGFYEQYF

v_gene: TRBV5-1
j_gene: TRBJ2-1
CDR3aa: CASSSTGGSLEQFF

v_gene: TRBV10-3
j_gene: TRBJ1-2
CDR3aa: CAPFRDRELYGYTF

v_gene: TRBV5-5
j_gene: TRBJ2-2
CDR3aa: CASSLVGNTGELFF

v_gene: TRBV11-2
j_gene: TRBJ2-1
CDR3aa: CASSNSIATSGKQGDEQFF

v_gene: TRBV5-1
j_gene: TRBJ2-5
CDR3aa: CASSVQGKQETQYF

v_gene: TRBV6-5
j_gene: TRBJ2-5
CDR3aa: CASSYSRHQETQYF

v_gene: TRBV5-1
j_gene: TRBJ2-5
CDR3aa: CASSSRASGSYETQYF

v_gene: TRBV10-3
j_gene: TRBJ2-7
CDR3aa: CAISDLTSGIYEQYF

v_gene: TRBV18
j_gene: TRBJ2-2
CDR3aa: CASRTRDPGELFF

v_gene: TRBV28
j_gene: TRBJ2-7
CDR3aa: CASSLRGFSYEQYF

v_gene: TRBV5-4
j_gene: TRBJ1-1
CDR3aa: CASSDPGQGNTEAFF

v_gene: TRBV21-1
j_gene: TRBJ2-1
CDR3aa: CARRPGLADYNEQFF

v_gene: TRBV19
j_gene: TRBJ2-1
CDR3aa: CASSWGDSGYNEQFF

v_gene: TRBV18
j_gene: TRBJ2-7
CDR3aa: CASSPTRGTYEQYF

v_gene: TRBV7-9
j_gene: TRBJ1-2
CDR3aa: CASSPRQGNYGYTF

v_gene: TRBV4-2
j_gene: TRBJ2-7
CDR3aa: CASSQDSGLVSEQYF

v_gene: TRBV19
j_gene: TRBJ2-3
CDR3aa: CASSRGDLADTQYF

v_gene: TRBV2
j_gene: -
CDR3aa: CASRGAGVGEQYF

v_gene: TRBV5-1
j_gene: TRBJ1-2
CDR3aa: CASSQLQGNYGYTF

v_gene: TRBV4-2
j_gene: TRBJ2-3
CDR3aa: CASSQGGGLAGADTQYF

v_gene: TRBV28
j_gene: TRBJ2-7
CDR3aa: CASSLSPSSYEQYF

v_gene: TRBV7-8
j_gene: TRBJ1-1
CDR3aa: CASSLFQTGPNTEAFF

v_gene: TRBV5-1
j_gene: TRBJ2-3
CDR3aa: CASSGGLAGSTDTQYF

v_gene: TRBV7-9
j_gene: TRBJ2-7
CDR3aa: CASSSGTGGYEQYF

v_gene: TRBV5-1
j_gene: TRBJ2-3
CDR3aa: CASSSTSGADTQYF

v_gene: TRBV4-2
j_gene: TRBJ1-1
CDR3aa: CASSRPGTGLTNTEAFF

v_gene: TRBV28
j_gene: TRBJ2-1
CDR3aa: CASSLWTGTKITNEQFF

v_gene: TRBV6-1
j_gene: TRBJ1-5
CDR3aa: CASSEAGGWDQPQHF

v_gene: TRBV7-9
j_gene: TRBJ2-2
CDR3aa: CASSLVTAGELFF

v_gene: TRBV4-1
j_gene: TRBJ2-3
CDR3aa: CASSQALIAGGRLSTDTQYF

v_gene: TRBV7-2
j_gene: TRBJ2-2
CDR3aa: CASSLVGTSGQNTGELFF

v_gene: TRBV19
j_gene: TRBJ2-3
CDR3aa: CASSSPASGSRGVGSDTQYF

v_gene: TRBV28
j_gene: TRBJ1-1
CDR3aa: CASSFTGMDNTEAFF

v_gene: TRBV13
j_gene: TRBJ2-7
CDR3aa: CASSLGGEGPYEQYF

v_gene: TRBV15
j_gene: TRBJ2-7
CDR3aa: CATSNLQGRVYEQYF

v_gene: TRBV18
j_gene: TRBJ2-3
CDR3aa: CASSLQGYTQYF

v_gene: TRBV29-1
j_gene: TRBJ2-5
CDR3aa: CSVADTETQYF